This T cell receptor (beta chain) was recorded in a study of blood T cell repertoires in COVID-19. On the study more broadly: Some COVID-19 samples were acute and others convalescent; all came from the United States, Italy and Spain.

Per the study methods: Scientists estimated how many nucleated cells there were by amplifying reference gene primers. The protocol was immunoSEQ multiplex PCR, while the TCRdb copy is restricted to in-frame clones and leaves out a portion. That table supplies the V and J calls and clone size; D and trimming were determined from the DNA. The sample includes hundreds of thousands of clones, roughly 88% seen only once; the top ten take around an eighth. Seattle cases were enrolled at active infection and followed longitudinally. Per germline, CDR1 LGHNT and CDR2 FRNRAP. The CDR3 is 16 amino acids. V lost 2 bases and J lost 2, with 13 bases in between.

The genes are TRBV12-5 and TRBJ1-3; D possibly corresponds to TRBD1 (6 bases). This sequence originates from a woman aged 45-65 years with COVID-19, enrolled during active disease. Material: peripheral blood. CDR3 DNA sequence: TGTGCTAGTGGTTTGACAGGGAGCACGACTGGAAACACCATATATTTT. It is translated as CASGLTGSTTGNTIYF. Variable domain in full (rest from reference TRBV12-5 and TRBJ1-3): DARVTQTPRHKVTEMGQEVTMRCQPILGHNTVFWYRQTMMQGLELLAYFRNRAPLDDSGMPKDRFSAEMPDATLATLKIQPSEPRDSAVYFCASGLTGSTTGNTIYFGEGSWLTVV.